One and the same sample provided the 28 T cell receptor beta chains below, sequenced in a study of immune evolution from preneoplasia to lung adenocarcinoma. The assay was immunoSEQ multiplex PCR, and TCRdb's table has in-frame clones only and misses some. The data contain about 13,000 clones, about 82% of them seen just once; the ten biggest clones take up 4.2%. The sequencing sample was made of FFPE minimally invasive lung adenocarcinoma tissue. These receptors originate from a person between 65 and 79 years old with lung adenocarcinoma.

The CDR3, as DNA: TGTGCCAGCAGCTTAAGTTCAGCGGGGGGGTCAGATACGCAGTATTTT. The encoded protein is CASSLSSAGGSDTQYF. The chain couples TRBV7-3 to TRBJ2-3; 10 positions agree with TRBD2. After removal of 1 base from V and 4 bases from J, the junction contained 5 bases not matched to a gene. Germline assignment: CDR1 SGHTA and CDR2 FQGTGA. This CDR3 region has 16 residues.

The chain is built from TRBV7-9 and TRBJ2-1; 13 bases match TRBD2. Germline CDR1 SEHNR, CDR2 FQNEAQ (reference sequence). The CDR3 totals 15 residues. V lost 5 bases to trimming and J lost 7 bases; unmatched junction nucleotides: 5. The CDR3 DNA follows: TGTGCCAGCAGCCCTGGGACTAGCGGGGAGAATGAGCAGTTCTTC. It specifies CASSPGTSGENEQFF.

The rearrangement joins TRBV6-6 to TRBJ1-5, with TRBD1 as a possible D gene (6 bases). V was pared by 0 bases and J by 7 bases, with 10 bases between. The germline V gene has CDR1 MNHNY and CDR2 SVGAGI (reference sequence). The CDR3 is made up of 14 amino acids. The DNA of the CDR3 is TGTGCCAGCAGTTACTCGGGGGGCAGCCAGCCCCAGCATTTT. Translating it yields CASSYSGGSQPQHF.

This chain uses TRBV5-1 with TRBJ1-1; tentative D call: TRBD1 (5 bases). CDR3 length: 16 amino acids. With 1 base removed from V and 0 bases from J, the gap between germline ends came to 13 bases. Germline V gene data show CDR1 as SGHRS and CDR2 as YFSETQ. As DNA, the CDR3 is TGCGCCAGCAGCTTGAAAAGAGGGGTATTGAACACTGAAGCTTTCTTT. Translating gives CASSLKRGVLNTEAFF.

This clone was picked up one time. V usage is TRBV30 and J usage is TRBJ1-1, with D possibly matching TRBD1 (5 bases). Trimming pared 2 bases from V and 2 bases from J, leaving 12 bases between. Looked up from germline, CDR1 is GTSNPN and CDR2 is SVGIG (reference sequence). CDR3 length equals 14 residues. The CDR3 nucleotides are TGTGCCTGGAGTTTCCCCCGGACAAACACTGAAGCTTTCTTT. This codes for CAWSFPRTNTEAFF.

The V gene is TRBV20-1, the J gene TRBJ2-5; 9 nucleotides line up with TRBD2. J gave up 5 bases and V 7 bases, and 2 bases lay outside the gene matches. This CDR3 is built from 11 residues. Germline CDR1 and CDR2: DFQATT and SNEGSKA (reference sequence). This CDR3 is CSVSGGETQYF. The DNA for the CDR3 is TGCAGTGTTAGCGGGGGTGAGACCCAGTACTTC.

The rearrangement joins TRBV4-1 to TRBJ2-1, with 7 positions matching TRBD2. CDR3 length equals 14 residues. Per germline, CDR1 MGHRA and CDR2 YSYEKL. V trimming: 4 bases; J trimming: 6 bases; junction bases outside the gene matches: 6. The CDR3 sequence: CASSPIGGSNEQFF. The DNA of the CDR3 is TGCGCCAGCAGCCCCATCGGCGGGAGCAATGAGCAGTTCTTC.

This chain joins TRBV9 and TRBJ1-1; weak D call: TRBD1 (5 bases). Germline assignment: CDR1 SGDLS and CDR2 YYNGEE. Trimming cost V 0 bases and J 4 bases, with 10 bases left between them. The length of the CDR3 is 14 residues. The DNA of the CDR3 is TGTGCCAGCAGCGTAGGGGGGAGGAGCACTGAAGCTTTCTTT. Its translation: CASSVGGRSTEAFF.

The chain carries TRBV30 and TRBJ1-3, with a tentative D call TRBD1 (5 bases). The CDR3 extends over 11 amino acids. Germline V gives CDR1 GTSNPN, CDR2 SVGIG (reference sequence). V lost 4 bases, J lost 7 bases, and 8 bases lay in between. CDR3 residues: CAWTGRNTIYF. CDR3 sequence (DNA): TGTGCCTGGACAGGGCGGAACACCATATATTTT.

V is TRBV30 and J is TRBJ1-1; D may be TRBD1 (5 bases). This CDR3 comprises 13 residues. Trimming cost V 5 bases and J 5 bases, with 15 bases left between them. From germline, CDR1 is GTSNPN and CDR2 SVGIG (reference sequence). For the CDR3, the DNA is TGTGCCTGGGCCCCCGGGACTAAGACTGAAGCTTTCTTT. Amino acid sequence: CAWAPGTKTEAFF.

The J gene is TRBJ1-2, the V gene TRBV4-1, with unresolved D. V was pared by 0 bases and J by 4 bases, with 9 bases between. Germline CDR1 and CDR2: MGHRA and YSYEKL. The CDR3 is 14 residues long. The CDR3 nucleotides are TGCGCCAGCAGCCAAGAGAAACTGCTCTATGGCTACACCTTC. Encoded protein: CASSQEKLLYGYTF.

The chain has TRBV10-1 and TRBJ1-4, with D possibly TRBD1 on 5 matching bases. CDR3 length equals 12 residues. The germline V gene encodes CDR1 WNHNN and CDR2 SYGVQD (reference sequence). Deletions cut 8 bases from V and 5 bases from J, with 9 bases between. Here the CDR3 reads CASGTGNEKLFF. The CDR3 DNA reads TGCGCCAGCGGGACCGGGAATGAAAAACTGTTTTTT.

The chain uses TRBV15 and TRBJ1-5; D is uncertain. Germline V gene lookup returns CDR1 LNHNV and CDR2 YYDKDF (reference sequence). CDR3 length: 13 amino acids. V shed 3 bases and J shed 4 bases, with 7 bases lying between them. CDR3 DNA sequence: TGTGCCACCAGCAGCCAGTTAAATCAGCCCCAGCATTTT. Its translation: CATSSQLNQPQHF.

V usage is TRBV30 and J usage is TRBJ2-7; D might be TRBD1 or TRBD2, each matching 5 bases. The CDR3 has 15 amino acids. V was clipped by 0 bases and J by 6 bases, with 18 bases between them. Germline V CDR1 and CDR2: GTSNPN, SVGIG (reference sequence). CDR3 coding DNA: TGTGCCTGGAGTGTACGGGTGGGAGTTGGGGCCGAGCAGTACTTC. Translation gives CAWSVRVGVGAEQYF.

This clone was recorded a few times. The chain recombines TRBV6-1 with TRBJ2-1; 8 bases agree with TRBD2. V was pared by 1 base and J by 4 bases, with 6 bases of the junction left unmatched. The CDR3 extends over 16 amino acids. Per the germline V gene, CDR1 is MNHNS and CDR2 is SASEGT. The CDR3 protein is CASSEEVSGTYNEQFF. The CDR3 DNA reads TGTGCCAGCAGTGAAGAAGTTAGCGGGACGTACAATGAGCAGTTCTTC.

This clone turned up a few times. V is TRBV5-1 and J is TRBJ2-1; possibly TRBD2 for D (5 bases). The length of the CDR3 is 11 residues. The germline V gene has CDR1 SGHRS and CDR2 YFSETQ. Deletions cut 6 bases from V and 8 bases from J, with 9 bases between. CDR3 amino acids: CASKIGDEQFF. CDR3 sequence (DNA): TGCGCCAGCAAAATCGGGGATGAGCAGTTCTTC.

The CDR3 nucleotides are TGTGCCAGCTCACCAGGACAGAACACTGAAGCTTTCTTT. Amino acid sequence: CASSPGQNTEAFF. V is TRBV18 and J is TRBJ1-1, with D tentatively TRBD1 (5 bases). The CDR3 totals 13 residues. Per germline, CDR1 KGHSH and CDR2 LQKENI. Deletions cut 2 bases from V and 1 base from J, with 5 bases between. Based on the CDR3 plus reference TRBV18 and TRBJ1-1, the full variable domain is NAGVMQNPRHLVRRRGQEARLRCSPMKGHSHVYWYRQLPEEGLKFMVYLQKENIIDESGMPKERFSAEFPKEGPSILRIQQVVRGDSAAYFCASSPGQNTEAFFGQGTRLTVV.

The J gene is TRBJ2-2, the V gene TRBV7-6; D is tentatively TRBD1 or TRBD2 (5 bases each). Trimming cost V 3 bases and J 3 bases, with 17 bases left between them. The CDR3 length is 17 residues. CDR1 SGHVS and CDR2 FNYEAQ come from the germline V gene. CDR3: CASSLRSWGSDTGELFF. CDR3 coding DNA: TGTGCCAGCAGCTTGAGGTCGTGGGGGTCGGACACCGGGGAGCTGTTTTTT.

In its sample, this clone was seen once. This sequence joins TRBV28 and TRBJ2-6; maybe TRBD2 (5 bases). The CDR3 covers 13 residues. The V gene lost 4 bases and the J gene lost 8 bases, with 9 bases spanning the gap. Germline loops: CDR1 MDHEN, CDR2 SYDVKM. CDR3 amino acids: CASSYPGTNVLTF. CDR3 sequence (DNA): TGTGCCAGCAGTTATCCGGGGACCAACGTCCTGACTTTC.

This rearrangement joins TRBV28 to TRBJ2-3; 9 bases are shared with TRBD1. Germline assignment: CDR1 MDHEN and CDR2 SYDVKM. V shed 7 bases and J 2 bases; nucleotides not matched to a gene: 4. This CDR3 is built from 14 residues. The CDR3 here is CASTGTGSTDTQYF. The CDR3, as DNA: TGTGCCAGCACCGGGACAGGGTCCACAGATACGCAGTATTTT.

This chain links TRBV30 with TRBJ2-3, with TRBD1 matching 8 bases. The CDR3 is 15 amino acids. Losses at the gene ends were 2 bases for V and 7 bases for J; bases not matched to a gene: 11. The germline CDR1 and CDR2 sequences are GTSNPN and SVGIG (reference sequence). The CDR3 DNA is TGTGCCTGGAGTTCCGGACAGGGAACTGTATATACGCAGTATTTT. This translates into CAWSSGQGTVYTQYF.

The chain recombines TRBV7-9 with TRBJ2-7, with TRBD2 matching over 7 bases. The ends lost 5 bases at V and 12 bases at J; junction bases unmatched: 10. The CDR3 sequence is 12 residues long. Germline V lookup: CDR1 SEHNR, CDR2 FQNEAQ (reference sequence). The CDR3 sequence is CASSGGDLVAYF. CDR3 bases: TGTGCCAGCAGCGGGGGGGACTTGGTGGCGTACTTC.

The V gene is TRBV6-1, the J gene TRBJ2-3; perhaps D is TRBD1 or TRBD2 (5 bases each). V was cut by 8 bases and J by 2 bases, with 17 bases left in between. The CDR3 is made up of 15 amino acids. Germline V lookup: CDR1 MNHNS, CDR2 SASEGT. Here the CDR3 reads CASAGRDGHTDTQYF. The CDR3, as DNA: TGTGCCAGCGCGGGCCGGGACGGCCACACAGATACGCAGTATTTT.

The chain combines TRBV30 with TRBJ2-7, with D uncertain. Trimming shortened V by 3 bases and J by 2 bases, and 17 bases separated the two germline ends. CDR3 length: 15 residues. Germline assignment: CDR1 GTSNPN and CDR2 SVGIG (reference sequence). The CDR3 DNA sequence: TGTGCCTGGAGCTTGACCCCGGGCCAGACCTACGAGCAGTACTTC. Translating it yields CAWSLTPGQTYEQYF.

V and J are TRBV11-2 and TRBJ2-1; 8 bases are shared with TRBD1. In germline, CDR1 is SGHAT, CDR2 FQNNGV. This CDR3 has 13 residues. J was trimmed by 8 bases and V by 3 bases; bases with no gene match: 3. In DNA, the CDR3 is TGTGCCAGCAGCTTTCAGGGGGCGGATGAGCAGTTCTTC. Amino acids: CASSFQGADEQFF.

This sequence joins TRBV5-1 and TRBJ1-4, with TRBD1 matching over 8 bases. Losses at the gene ends were 4 bases for V and 5 bases for J; bases not matched to a gene: 7. Germline lookup yields CDR1 SGHRS and CDR2 YFSETQ. The CDR3 length is 15 residues. CDR3: CASSPGGQVNEKLFF. In DNA form, the CDR3 reads TGCGCCAGCAGCCCTGGGGGACAGGTGAATGAAAAACTGTTTTTT.

The J gene is TRBJ1-3, the V gene TRBV9; tentatively, D is TRBD1 (5 bases). This CDR3 spans 16 amino acids. CDR1 is SGDLS and CDR2 is YYNGEE in the germline V gene. The V end lost 3 bases, the J end lost 0 bases, and 13 bases lay between the germline ends. CDR3: CASSAGGIFSGNTIYF. CDR3 DNA sequence: TGTGCCAGCAGCGCCGGGGGAATCTTCTCTGGAAACACCATATATTTT.

The chain employs TRBV6-5 and TRBJ1-1, with D tentatively TRBD1 (5 bases). Trimming took off 10 bases at V and 1 base at J, with 10 bases between the two ends. Germline CDR1 and CDR2: MNHEY and SVGAGI. This CDR3 region has 12 residues. CDR3 in amino acids: CATGKGNTEAFF. Written as DNA, the CDR3 is TGTGCCACAGGGAAGGGGAACACTGAAGCTTTCTTT.